The 5 T cell receptor beta chains reported below all come from one sample, sequenced in a study of siplizumab effects on memory and regulatory T cells. Profiled with immunoSEQ multiplex PCR; TCRdb holds only in-frame clones, not every one. The sample has approximately 9,600 clones; 46% are singletons. Coculturing was carried out on the mixed lymphocyte reaction cells. It lasted under seven days and was done at 37°C. These receptors' targets are unknown. The sequenced sample was CFSE-low (dividing) CD4+ T cells sorted from an allogeneic mixed lymphocyte reaction. The source of these receptors is a human donor in good health; the cells came from an allogeneic mixed lymphocyte reaction.

V and J are TRBV11-2 and TRBJ2-1; tentatively, D is TRBD2 (6 bases). Germline V gene data show CDR1 as SGHAT and CDR2 as FQNNGV. The CDR3 loop spans 14 amino acids. The V gene lost 7 bases and the J gene lost 5 bases, with 15 bases spanning the gap. The CDR3 region is CASIRGLGNNEQFF. As DNA, the CDR3 is TGTGCCAGCATCCGGGGGTTGGGAAACAATGAGCAGTTCTTC.

The chain recombines TRBV19 with TRBJ2-7; 8 bases agree with TRBD1. Trimming removed 5 bases from V and 1 base from J; junction bases left unmatched: 7. CDR1 is LNHDA and CDR2 is SQIVND in the germline V gene (reference sequence). This CDR3 comprises 15 residues. CDR3 coding DNA: TGTGCCAGTAGTCTAGGCAGGGGGCTGTCCTACGAGCAGTACTTC. Translation: CASSLGRGLSYEQYF.

The genes are TRBV11-3 and TRBJ2-3; D not resolved. The CDR3 spans 12 residues. Per the germline V gene, CDR1 is SGHNT and CDR2 is YENEEA. The germline V and J ends were trimmed by 2 bases and 5 bases, with 5 bases remaining between them. CDR3 nucleotide sequence: TGTGCCAGCAGCTTATATGGAGATACGCAGTATTTT. Its protein is CASSLYGDTQYF.

The chain has TRBV5-6 and TRBJ2-1; 8 bases align to TRBD2. Germline CDR1 SGHDT, CDR2 YYEEEE. CDR3 size: 19 residues. V trimming: 4 bases; J trimming: 0 bases; junction bases outside the gene matches: 15. The CDR3 loop reads CASSRTINPSGSSYNEQFF. CDR3 bases: TGTGCCAGCAGCAGGACAATAAACCCGAGCGGGAGCTCCTACAATGAGCAGTTCTTC.

This clone was counted between two and nine times. The CDR3 reads CASSLRGGSYEQYF. The CDR3 DNA is TGTGCCAGCAGCTTGAGGGGGGGCTCCTACGAGCAGTACTTC. The chain has TRBV7-2 and TRBJ2-7; D may be TRBD2 (7 bases). Germline V gene data show CDR1 as SGHTA and CDR2 as FQGNSA. Trimming pared 3 bases from V and 0 bases from J, leaving 9 bases between. The CDR3 consists of 14 residues.